At least ten counts were recorded for the clone carrying this T cell receptor (beta chain). The data were taken from a study of regulatory T cells in long-lasting Graves disease. As for time point: newly diagnosed GD, antithyroid drugs for less than 3 months. The TCR library was made from RNA extracted from PBMCs. Arm-PCR of CDR3 regions and iRepertoire HTBI primers were used to build TCR beta libraries. TCRdb redid the calling of the multiplex PCR reads with MiXCR, one entry per CDR3 protein. Of around 500,000 distinct CDR3 sequences listed, around 12% are singletons. The length of the CDR3 is 16 residues. V gave up 3 bases and J gave up 5 bases; unmatched junction bases: 4. The germline V gene encodes CDR1 LNHDA and CDR2 SQIVND (reference sequence). The sample also formed part of further work on T cells in Graves' hyperthyroidism and ophthalmopathy.

The source material was peripheral blood mononuclear cells (PBMCs), sampled at new diagnosis, from a patient treated with antithyroid drugs. The V gene is TRBV19, the J gene TRBJ2-1; 13 nucleotides agree with TRBD2. This clonotype was sampled from a woman between 25 and 40 years old with Graves disease. The CDR3: CASSIMGTSGNNEQFF. CDR3 coding DNA: TGTGCCAGTAGTATTATGGGGACTAGCGGGAACAATGAGCAGTTCTTC.